This T cell receptor (beta chain) was recovered during a study of vaccination effects on CD4 cells after COVID-19. Before sequencing took place, the ViraFEST assay used viral peptide pools to expand antigen-specific CD4+ T cells. When around nine days of culture had elapsed, CD4+ T cells were isolated. Participants got two doses of BNT162b2 or mRNA-1273 vaccine. On this clone itself: Its matching antigen is unknown.

The V and J ends lost 0 bases and 2 bases respectively, with 14 bases between them. The CDR3 extends over 16 amino acids. Germline loops: CDR1 LNHDA, CDR2 SQIVND (reference sequence). Profiling relied on immunoSEQ multiplex PCR, and the TCRdb table lists in-frame clones only, not all of them. The sample has about 25,000 clones; more than 60% are singletons. The rearrangement uses TRBV19 and TRBJ2-7; D unclear. This receptor was taken from a human donor who received a COVID-19 vaccine. The material sequenced was CD4+ T cells from PBMCs cultured with HCoV-NL63 spike peptides, taken after COVID-19 vaccination. CDR3 amino acids: CASSIDLLTKAYEQYF. The CDR3, as DNA: TGTGCCAGTAGTATAGATCTCCTAACTAAGGCCTACGAGCAGTACTTC.